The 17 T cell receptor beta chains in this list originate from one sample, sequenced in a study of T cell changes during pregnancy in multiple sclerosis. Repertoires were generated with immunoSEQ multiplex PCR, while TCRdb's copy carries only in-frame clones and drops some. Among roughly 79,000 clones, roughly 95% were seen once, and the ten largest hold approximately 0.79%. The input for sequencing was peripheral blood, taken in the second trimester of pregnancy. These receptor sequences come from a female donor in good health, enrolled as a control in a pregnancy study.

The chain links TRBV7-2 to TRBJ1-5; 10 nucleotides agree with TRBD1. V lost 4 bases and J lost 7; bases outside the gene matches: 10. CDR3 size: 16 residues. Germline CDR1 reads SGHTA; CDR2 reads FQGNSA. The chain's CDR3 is CASSSGIGQGGQPQHF. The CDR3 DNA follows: TGTGCCAGCAGCTCCGGAATTGGACAGGGGGGACAGCCCCAGCATTTT.

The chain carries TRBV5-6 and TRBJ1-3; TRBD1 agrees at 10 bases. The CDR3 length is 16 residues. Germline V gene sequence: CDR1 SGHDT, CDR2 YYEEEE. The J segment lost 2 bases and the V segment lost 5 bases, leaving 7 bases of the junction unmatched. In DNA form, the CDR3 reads TGTGCCAGCAGGCCCCGGGACAGGGGAGCTGGAAACACCATATATTTT. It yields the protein CASRPRDRGAGNTIYF. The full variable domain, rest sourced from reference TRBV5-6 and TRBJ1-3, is DAGVTQSPTHLIKTRGQQVTLRCSPKSGHDTVSWYQQALGQGPQFIFQYYEEEERQRGNFPDRFSGHQFPNYSSELNVNALLLGDSALYLCASRPRDRGAGNTIYFGEGSWLTVV.

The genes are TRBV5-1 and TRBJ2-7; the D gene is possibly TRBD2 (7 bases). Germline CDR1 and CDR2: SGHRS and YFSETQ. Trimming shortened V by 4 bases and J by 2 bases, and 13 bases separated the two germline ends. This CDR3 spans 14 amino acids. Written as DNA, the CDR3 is TGCGCCAGCAGCCAAAGGGGGGGCCCCTACGAGCAGTACTTC. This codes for CASSQRGGPYEQYF.

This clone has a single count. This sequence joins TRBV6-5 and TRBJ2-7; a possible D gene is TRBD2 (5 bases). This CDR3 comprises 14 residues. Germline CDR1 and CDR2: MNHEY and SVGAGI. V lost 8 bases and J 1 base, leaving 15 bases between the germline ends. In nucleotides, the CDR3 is TGTGCCAGCTCGCCGAGGGAAGGTTCCTACGAGCAGTACTTC. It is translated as CASSPREGSYEQYF.

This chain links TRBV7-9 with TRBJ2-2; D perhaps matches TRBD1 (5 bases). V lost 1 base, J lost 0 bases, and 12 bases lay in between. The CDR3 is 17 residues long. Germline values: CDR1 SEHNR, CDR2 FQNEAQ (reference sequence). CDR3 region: CASSLGVDSANTGELFF. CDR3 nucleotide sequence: TGTGCCAGCAGCTTAGGGGTTGACAGCGCGAACACCGGGGAGCTGTTTTTT. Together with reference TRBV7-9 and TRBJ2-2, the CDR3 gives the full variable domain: DTGVSQNPRHKITKRGQNVTFRCDPISEHNRLYWYRQTLGQGPEFLTYFQNEAQLEKSRLLSDRFSAERPKGSFSTLEIQRTEQGDSAMYLCASSLGVDSANTGELFFGEGSRLTVL.

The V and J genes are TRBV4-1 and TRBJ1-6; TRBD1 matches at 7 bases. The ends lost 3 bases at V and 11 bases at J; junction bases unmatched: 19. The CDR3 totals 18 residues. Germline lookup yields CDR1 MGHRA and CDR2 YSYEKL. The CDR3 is CASSHQRSRTGGVTPLHF. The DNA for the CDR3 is TGCGCCAGCAGCCATCAAAGGTCCCGGACAGGTGGCGTAACACCCCTCCACTTT.

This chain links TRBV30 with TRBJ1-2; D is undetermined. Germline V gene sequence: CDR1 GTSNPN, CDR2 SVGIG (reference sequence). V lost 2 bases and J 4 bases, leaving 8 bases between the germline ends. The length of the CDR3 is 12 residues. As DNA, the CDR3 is TGTGCCTGGAGTCGGGATCTCTATGGCTACACCTTC. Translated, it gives CAWSRDLYGYTF. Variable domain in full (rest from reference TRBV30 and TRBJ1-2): SQTIHQWPATLVQPVGSPLSLECTVEGTSNPNLYWYRQAAGRGLQLLFYSVGIGQISSEVPQNLSASRPQDRQFILSSKKLLLSDSGFYLCAWSRDLYGYTFGSGTRLTVV.

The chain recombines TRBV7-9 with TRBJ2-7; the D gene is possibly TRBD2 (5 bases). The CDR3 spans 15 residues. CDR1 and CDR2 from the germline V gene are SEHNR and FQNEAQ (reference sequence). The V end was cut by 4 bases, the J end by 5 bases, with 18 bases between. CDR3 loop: CASSYELGVRNEQYF. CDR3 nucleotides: TGTGCCAGCAGCTATGAGCTCGGGGTCAGGAACGAGCAGTACTTC.

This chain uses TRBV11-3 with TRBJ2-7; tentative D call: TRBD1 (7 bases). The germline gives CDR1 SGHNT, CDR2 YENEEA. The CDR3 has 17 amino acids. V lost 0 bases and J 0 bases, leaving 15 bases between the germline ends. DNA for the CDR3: TGTGCCAGCAGCTTAGACATTGGAGGGACAGTCTCCTACGAGCAGTACTTC. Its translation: CASSLDIGGTVSYEQYF.

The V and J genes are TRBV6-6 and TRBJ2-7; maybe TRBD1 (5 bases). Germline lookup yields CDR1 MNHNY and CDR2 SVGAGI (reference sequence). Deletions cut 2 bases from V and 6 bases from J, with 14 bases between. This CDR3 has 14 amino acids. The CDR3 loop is CASSYRGTTGEQYF. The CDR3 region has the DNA TGTGCCAGCAGTTACAGGGGTACGACTGGCGAGCAGTACTTC.

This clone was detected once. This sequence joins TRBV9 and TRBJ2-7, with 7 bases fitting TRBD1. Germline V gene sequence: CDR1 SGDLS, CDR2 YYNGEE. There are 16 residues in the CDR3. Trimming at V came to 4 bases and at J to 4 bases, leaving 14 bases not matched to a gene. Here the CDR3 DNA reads TGTGCCAGCAGCTCACGGGTGGGGGACAGTGCATACGAGCAGTACTTC. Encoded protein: CASSSRVGDSAYEQYF.

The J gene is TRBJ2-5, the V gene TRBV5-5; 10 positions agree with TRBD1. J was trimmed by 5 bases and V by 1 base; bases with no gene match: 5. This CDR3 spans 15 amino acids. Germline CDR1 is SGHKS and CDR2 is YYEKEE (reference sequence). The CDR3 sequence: CASSLSGQGMETQYF. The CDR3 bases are TGTGCCAGCAGCTTGTCGGGACAGGGGATGGAGACCCAGTACTTC.

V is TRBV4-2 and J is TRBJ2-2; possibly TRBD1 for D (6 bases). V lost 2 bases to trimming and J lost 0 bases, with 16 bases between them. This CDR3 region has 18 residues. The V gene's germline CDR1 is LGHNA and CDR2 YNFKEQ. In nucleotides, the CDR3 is TGTGCCAGCAGCCAATTGAGTTCTGGGGGCGCGAACACCGGGGAGCTGTTTTTT. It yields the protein CASSQLSSGGANTGELFF.

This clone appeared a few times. CDR3 coding DNA: TGTGCCAGCAGCCCGGCGGGGGCAGGTAATTCACCCCTCCACTTT. This encodes CASSPAGAGNSPLHF. The genes are TRBV7-9 and TRBJ1-6; D might be TRBD1 (6 bases). The CDR3 loop spans 15 amino acids. The V gene lost 5 bases and the J gene lost 6 bases, with 14 bases spanning the gap. Germline CDR1 reads SEHNR; CDR2 reads FQNEAQ (reference sequence).

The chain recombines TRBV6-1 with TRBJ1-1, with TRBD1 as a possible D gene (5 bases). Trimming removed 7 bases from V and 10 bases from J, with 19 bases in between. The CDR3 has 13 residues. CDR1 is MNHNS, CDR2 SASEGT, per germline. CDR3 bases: TGTGCCAGCAACGGTCTTAGAGTTCAGGGAGCTTTCTTT. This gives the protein CASNGLRVQGAFF.

This CDR3 reads CASARGSGANVLTF. CDR3 DNA: TGTGCTAGTGCCCGGGGGTCTGGGGCCAACGTCCTGACTTTC. The V gene is TRBV12-5, the J gene TRBJ2-6; perhaps TRBD2 as D (6 bases). The CDR3 length is 14 residues. With 7 bases removed from V and 1 base from J, the gap between germline ends came to 8 bases. CDR1 and CDR2 from the germline V gene are LGHNT and FRNRAP.

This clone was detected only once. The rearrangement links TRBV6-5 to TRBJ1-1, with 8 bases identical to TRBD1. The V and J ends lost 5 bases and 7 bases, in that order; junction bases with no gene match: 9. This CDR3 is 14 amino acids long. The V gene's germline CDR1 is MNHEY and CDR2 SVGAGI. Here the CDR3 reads CASSLTADRVEAFF. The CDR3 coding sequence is TGTGCCAGCAGTCTAACGGCGGACAGGGTTGAAGCTTTCTTT.